Listed below are T cell receptor beta chains from one sample, sequenced in a study of cytomegalovirus exposure and HLA in healthy donors. Repertoires were generated with immunoSEQ multiplex PCR, while TCRdb's copy carries only in-frame clones and drops some. The sample contains about 91,000 clones, about two thirds of which appear only once. The sequencing input was PBMCs. Receptor source: a human donor in good health. Each CDR3 is given with its conserved first and last residue. The D gene is left open where the match is weak. Size is stated for part of the rows, as once, few or many counts, or as a class when the clone is expanded.

V,J,D,size,CDR3,DNA
TRBV19,TRBJ1-4,TRBD1,.,CASSRGPGQGEEKLFF,TGTGCCAGTAGTAGGGGACCGGGACAGGGGGAAGAAAAACTGTTTTTT
TRBV7-2,TRBJ2-7,.,few,CASSLYYEQYF,TGTGCCAGCAGCTTGTACTACGAGCAGTACTTC
TRBV7-2,TRBJ1-3,TRBD1,once,CASSKRTGGDSGNTIYF,TGTGCCAGCAGCAAGCGGACAGGGGGCGACTCTGGAAACACCATATATTTT
TRBV2,TRBJ2-7,TRBD2,few,CASRRLAGGTPYEQYF,TGTGCCAGCAGAAGACTAGCGGGGGGCACCCCCTACGAGCAGTACTTC
TRBV11-3,TRBJ2-7,.,.,CASSLVESSYEQYF,TGTGCCAGCAGCCTTGTAGAGAGCTCCTACGAGCAGTACTTC
TRBV7-2,TRBJ1-2,TRBD1,.,CASSYGQVNNYGYTF,TGTGCCAGCAGCTATGGACAGGTCAATAACTATGGCTACACCTTC
TRBV7-6,TRBJ2-2,TRBD1,few,CASSPNVFPTGVTGELFF,TGTGCCAGCAGCCCAAACGTCTTCCCGACAGGGGTCACCGGGGAGCTGTTTTTT
TRBV5-8,TRBJ2-3,TRBD2,.,CASSPGLAGVLQYF,TGTGCCAGCAGCCCCGGACTAGCGGGGGTTCTGCAGTATTTT
TRBV7-2,TRBJ1-4,.,.,CAGTSGLRIELFF,TGTGCCGGGACTTCAGGGTTGAGAATTGAACTGTTTTTT
TRBV27,TRBJ2-1,TRBD1,.,CASSPQGAKTSYNEQFF,TGTGCCAGCAGCCCACAGGGGGCCAAAACTTCCTACAATGAGCAGTTCTTC
TRBV5-5,TRBJ2-1,.,.,CASSPSYNEQFF,TGTGCCAGCAGCCCATCATACAATGAGCAGTTCTTC
TRBV27,TRBJ1-6,TRBD1,once,CASRPRGETGGAYNSPLHF,TGTGCCAGCAGGCCTAGAGGGGAAACAGGGGGTGCCTATAATTCACCCCTCCACTTT
TRBV6-6,TRBJ2-1,TRBD1,.,CASNRQGAFGNEQFF,TGTGCCAGCAACAGACAGGGGGCTTTTGGCAATGAGCAGTTCTTC
TRBV10-3,TRBJ2-3,.,.,CAISGAGSLTDTQYF,TGTGCCATCAGTGGGGCGGGAAGCCTCACAGATACGCAGTATTTT
TRBV15,TRBJ2-1,TRBD2,.,CATSRDPSTVGGGIDNEQFF,TGTGCCACCAGCAGAGATCCCAGTACAGTAGGCGGGGGGATAGACAATGAGCAGTTCTTC
TRBV5-4,TRBJ2-1,TRBD1,.,CASSGRDRAYNEQFF,TGTGCCAGCAGCGGCCGGGACAGGGCCTACAATGAGCAGTTCTTC
TRBV9,TRBJ2-1,TRBD2,.,CASSVNAREATRRGNEQFF,TGTGCCAGCAGCGTGAATGCCCGGGAGGCTACCAGACGGGGGAATGAGCAGTTCTTC
TRBV7-9,TRBJ2-5,TRBD2,few,CASSLSLAGGQETQYF,TGTGCCAGCAGCTTAAGTCTAGCGGGGGGCCAAGAGACCCAGTACTTC
TRBV6-5,TRBJ1-2,TRBD1,.,CASRYSGTDGYTF,TGTGCCAGCAGATACTCCGGGACAGATGGCTACACCTTC
TRBV2,TRBJ1-2,.,.,CASSDTSLYGYTF,TGTGCCAGCAGTGACACATCCCTCTATGGCTACACCTTC
TRBV9,TRBJ1-4,.,few,CASSSRVATNEKLFF,TGTGCCAGCAGCAGCAGGGTCGCAACTAATGAAAAACTGTTTTTT
TRBV5-1,TRBJ1-6,TRBD1,.,CASSPTTGANSPLHF,TGCGCCAGCAGCCCAACTACAGGGGCGAATTCACCCCTCCACTTT
TRBV18,TRBJ2-2,TRBD2,few,CASSPAGRSTGELFF,TGTGCCAGCTCACCTGCCGGGAGGAGCACCGGGGAGCTGTTTTTT
TRBV7-2,TRBJ1-2,.,.,CASSKIGVNYGYTF,TGTGCCAGCAGCAAAATCGGGGTTAACTATGGCTACACCTTC
TRBV12-5,TRBJ2-7,.,.,CASGLNQGPYEQYF,TGTGCTAGTGGTTTGAACCAGGGGCCCTACGAGCAGTACTTC
TRBV11-3,TRBJ2-2,TRBD1,.,CASTPRGGGTGELFF,TGTGCCAGCACTCCCCGAGGGGGCGGGACCGGGGAGCTGTTTTTT
TRBV29-1,TRBJ2-7,TRBD1,.,CSVAGQGDYEQYF,TGCAGCGTTGCGGGACAGGGTGATTACGAGCAGTACTTC
TRBV7-2,TRBJ1-5,TRBD1,few,CASSPDRENYQPQHF,TGTGCCAGCAGCCCGGACAGGGAGAATTATCAGCCCCAGCATTTT
TRBV19,TRBJ1-5,.,.,CASTSGGGGTPQHF,TGTGCCAGTACCTCGGGGGGGGGTGGGACGCCCCAGCATTTT
TRBV7-8,TRBJ1-1,TRBD1,.,CASSLGQGVVNTEAFF,TGTGCCAGCAGCTTGGGACAGGGGGTAGTGAACACTGAAGCTTTCTTT
TRBV19,TRBJ1-1,.,few,CASSINSPIPMNTEAFF,TGTGCCAGTAGTATCAACAGCCCGATACCTATGAACACTGAAGCTTTCTTT
TRBV6-5,TRBJ2-2,.,.,CASSYSWNTGELFF,TGTGCCAGCAGTTACTCCTGGAACACCGGGGAGCTGTTTTTT
TRBV18,TRBJ2-4,.,.,CASSPTGAKNIQYF,TGTGCCAGCTCACCGACAGGTGCCAAAAACATTCAGTACTTC
TRBV30,TRBJ1-5,TRBD1,.,CAWSAGGLGNQPQHF,TGTGCCTGGAGTGCAGGGGGACTCGGCAATCAGCCCCAGCATTTT
TRBV7-9,TRBJ2-1,.,.,CASSLGSAEVFF,TGTGCCAGCAGCTTAGGTTCGGCCGAGGTGTTCTTC
TRBV4-2,TRBJ1-2,.,.,CASSQGLNYGYTF,TGTGCCAGCAGCCAAGGTCTTAACTATGGCTACACCTTC
TRBV30,TRBJ1-1,TRBD1,few,CAWSPLDRPNTEAFF,TGTGCCTGGAGTCCCTTGGACAGGCCTAACACTGAAGCTTTCTTT
TRBV10-3,TRBJ2-7,.,few,CAIMQGNNDYEQYF,TGTGCCATCATGCAGGGGAATAACGACTACGAGCAGTACTTC
TRBV5-1,TRBJ2-7,.,.,CASSFLQNEQYF,TGCGCCAGCAGCTTTTTACAGAACGAGCAGTACTTC
TRBV11-3,TRBJ2-4,.,.,CASSHTGLTIQYF,TGTGCCAGCAGCCACACAGGTCTAACGATTCAATACTTC
TRBV6-1,TRBJ2-1,.,.,CASRNSQASYNEQFF,TGTGCCAGCAGGAATAGTCAGGCGTCCTACAATGAGCAGTTCTTC
TRBV7-9,TRBJ2-3,TRBD1,.,CASSLRQGADTQYF,TGTGCCAGCAGCTTGAGACAGGGGGCAGATACGCAGTATTTT
TRBV6-5,TRBJ2-2,.,few,CASSYDRALVTGELFF,TGTGCCAGCAGTTACGATAGAGCTCTCGTTACCGGGGAGCTGTTTTTT
TRBV2,TRBJ1-1,.,once,CASSNRDWNTEAFF,TGTGCCAGCAGCAACAGGGATTGGAACACTGAAGCTTTCTTT
TRBV13,TRBJ2-1,TRBD2,.,CASSLLAGASVLINEQFF,TGTGCCAGCAGCTTACTAGCGGGGGCCTCAGTTCTTATCAATGAGCAGTTCTTC
TRBV19,TRBJ1-1,TRBD1,few,CASSIATGTFAEAFF,TGTGCCAGTAGTATAGCGACAGGGACGTTCGCTGAAGCTTTCTTT
TRBV7-9,TRBJ1-2,.,.,CASSHSVQGNYGYTF,TGTGCCAGCAGCCACAGTGTACAGGGAAATTATGGCTACACCTTC
TRBV5-6,TRBJ1-5,TRBD1,.,CASSAGQGAYQPQHF,TGTGCCAGCAGCGCCGGACAGGGGGCTTATCAGCCCCAGCATTTT
TRBV7-2,TRBJ2-7,.,.,CASSYTAPYEQYF,TGTGCCAGCAGCTACACCGCCCCCTACGAGCAGTACTTC
TRBV7-2,TRBJ1-4,TRBD1,few,CASSLNAGGAGNEKLFF,TGTGCCAGCAGCTTAAATGCAGGGGGCGCTGGAAATGAAAAACTGTTTTTT
TRBV5-6,TRBJ2-3,TRBD1,.,CASSFQGAVTDTQYF,TGTGCCAGCAGCTTCCAGGGGGCGGTCACAGATACGCAGTATTTT
TRBV5-1,TRBJ1-1,.,.,CASSLQGPNTEAFF,TGCGCCAGCAGCCTTCAGGGCCCTAACACTGAAGCTTTCTTT
TRBV5-4,TRBJ1-2,TRBD1,.,CASSGTGTETIYGYTF,TGTGCCAGCAGCGGAACCGGGACAGAAACTATCTATGGCTACACCTTC
TRBV5-4,TRBJ2-5,TRBD2,few,CASSSSLLAGGQETQYF,TGTGCCAGCAGCTCAAGCCTACTAGCGGGGGGGCAAGAGACCCAGTACTTC
TRBV5-1,TRBJ2-3,TRBD1,.,CASSLGVVNQGERDTQYF,TGCGCCAGCAGCTTGGGCGTAGTTAATCAGGGGGAGCGAGATACGCAGTATTTT
TRBV19,TRBJ1-1,.,few,CASSIGQRLKTEAFF,TGTGCCAGTAGTATAGGACAACGCCTGAAGACTGAAGCTTTCTTT